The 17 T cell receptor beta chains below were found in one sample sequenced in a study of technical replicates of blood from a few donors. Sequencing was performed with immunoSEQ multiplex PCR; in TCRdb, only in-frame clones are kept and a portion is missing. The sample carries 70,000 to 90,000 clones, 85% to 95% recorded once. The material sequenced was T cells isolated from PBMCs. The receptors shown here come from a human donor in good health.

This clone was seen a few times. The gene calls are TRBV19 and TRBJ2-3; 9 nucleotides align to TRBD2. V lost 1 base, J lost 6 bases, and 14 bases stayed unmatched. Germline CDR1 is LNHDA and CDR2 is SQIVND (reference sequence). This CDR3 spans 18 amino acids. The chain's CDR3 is CASSIGGGGGGALDTQYF. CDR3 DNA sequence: TGTGCCAGTAGTATAGGGGGAGGCGGCGGGGGGGCCTTGGATACGCAGTATTTT.

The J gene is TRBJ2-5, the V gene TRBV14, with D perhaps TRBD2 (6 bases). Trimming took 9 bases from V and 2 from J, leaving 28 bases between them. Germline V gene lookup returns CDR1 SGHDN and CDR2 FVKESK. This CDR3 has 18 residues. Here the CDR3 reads CARSTTVEILEGQETQYF. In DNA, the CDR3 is TGTGCCAGGAGTACGACAGTAGAGATCCTGGAGGGGCAAGAGACCCAGTACTTC.

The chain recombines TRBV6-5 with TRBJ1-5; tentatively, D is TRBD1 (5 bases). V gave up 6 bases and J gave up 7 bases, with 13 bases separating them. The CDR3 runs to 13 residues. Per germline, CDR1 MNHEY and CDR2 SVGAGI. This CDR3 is CASRVRAQQPQHF. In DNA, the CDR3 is TGTGCCAGCAGAGTCAGGGCCCAGCAGCCCCAGCATTTT.

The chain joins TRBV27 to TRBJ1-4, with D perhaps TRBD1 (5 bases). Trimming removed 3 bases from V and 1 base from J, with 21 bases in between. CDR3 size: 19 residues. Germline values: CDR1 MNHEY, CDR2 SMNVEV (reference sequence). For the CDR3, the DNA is TGTGCCAGCAGTTTTCGATGGGAGGGGAAGTCCGGAACTAATGAAAAACTGTTTTTT. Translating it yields CASSFRWEGKSGTNEKLFF.

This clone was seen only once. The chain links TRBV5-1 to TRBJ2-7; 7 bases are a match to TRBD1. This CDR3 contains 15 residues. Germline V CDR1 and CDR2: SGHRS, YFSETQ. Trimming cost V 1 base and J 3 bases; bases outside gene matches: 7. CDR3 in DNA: TGCGCCAGCAGCTTGTGGTTGGGACAGAGCTACGAGCAGTACTTC. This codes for CASSLWLGQSYEQYF. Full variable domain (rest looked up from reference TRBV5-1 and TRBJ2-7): KAGVTQTPRYLIKTRGQQVTLSCSPISGHRSVSWYQQTPGQGLQFLFEYFSETQRNKGNFPGRFSGRQFSNSRSEMNVSTLELGDSALYLCASSLWLGQSYEQYFGPGTRLTVT.

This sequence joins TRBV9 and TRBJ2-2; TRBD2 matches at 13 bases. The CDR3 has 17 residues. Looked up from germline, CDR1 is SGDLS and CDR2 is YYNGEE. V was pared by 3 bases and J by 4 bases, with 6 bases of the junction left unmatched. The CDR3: CASSGTSGGLVTGELFF. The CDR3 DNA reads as TGTGCCAGCAGCGGGACTAGCGGGGGTCTTGTCACCGGGGAGCTGTTTTTT.

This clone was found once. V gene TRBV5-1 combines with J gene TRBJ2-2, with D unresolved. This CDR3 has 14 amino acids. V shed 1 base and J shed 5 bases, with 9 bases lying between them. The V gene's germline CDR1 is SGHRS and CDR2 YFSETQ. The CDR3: CASSLIQSTGELFF. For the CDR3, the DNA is TGCGCCAGCAGCTTGATACAGAGTACCGGGGAGCTGTTTTTT.

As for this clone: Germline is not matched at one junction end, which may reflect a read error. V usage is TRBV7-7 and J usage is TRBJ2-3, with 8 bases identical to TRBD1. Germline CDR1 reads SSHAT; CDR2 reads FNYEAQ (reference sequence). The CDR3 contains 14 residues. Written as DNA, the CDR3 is TGTGCTAGCAGCAGGGGGCAGGGTGCAGATACGCAGTATTTT. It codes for CASSRGQGADTQYF.

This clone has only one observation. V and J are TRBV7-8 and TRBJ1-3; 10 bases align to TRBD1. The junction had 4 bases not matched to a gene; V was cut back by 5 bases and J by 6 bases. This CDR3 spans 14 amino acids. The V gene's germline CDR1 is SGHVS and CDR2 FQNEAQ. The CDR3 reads CASSTGTGENTIYF. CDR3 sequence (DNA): TGTGCCAGCAGCACAGGGACAGGGGAAAACACCATATATTTT.

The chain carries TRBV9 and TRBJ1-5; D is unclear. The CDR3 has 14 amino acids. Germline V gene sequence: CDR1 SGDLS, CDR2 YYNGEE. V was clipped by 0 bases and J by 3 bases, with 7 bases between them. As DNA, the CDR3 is TGTGCCAGCAGCGTAGACAGTATCAATCAGCCCCAGCATTTT. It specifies CASSVDSINQPQHF.

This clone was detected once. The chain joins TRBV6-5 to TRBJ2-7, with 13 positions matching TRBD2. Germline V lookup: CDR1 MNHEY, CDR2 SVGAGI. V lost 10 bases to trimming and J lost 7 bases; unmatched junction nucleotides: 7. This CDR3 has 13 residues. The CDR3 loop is CATTTSGRMEQYF. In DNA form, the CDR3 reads TGTGCCACCACGACTAGCGGGAGGATGGAGCAGTACTTC.

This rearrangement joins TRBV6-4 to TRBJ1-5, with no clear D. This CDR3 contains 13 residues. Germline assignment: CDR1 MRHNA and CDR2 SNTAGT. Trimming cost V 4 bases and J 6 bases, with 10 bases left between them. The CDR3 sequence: CASSAGESQPQHF. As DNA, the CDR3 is TGTGCCAGCAGTGCCGGGGAAAGTCAGCCCCAGCATTTT.

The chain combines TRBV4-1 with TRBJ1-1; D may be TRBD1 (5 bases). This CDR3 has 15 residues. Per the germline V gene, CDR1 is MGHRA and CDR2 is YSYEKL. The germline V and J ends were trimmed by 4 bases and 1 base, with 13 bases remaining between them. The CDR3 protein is CASSPTVLGNTEAFF. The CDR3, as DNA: TGCGCCAGCAGCCCGACAGTCCTTGGGAACACTGAAGCTTTCTTT.

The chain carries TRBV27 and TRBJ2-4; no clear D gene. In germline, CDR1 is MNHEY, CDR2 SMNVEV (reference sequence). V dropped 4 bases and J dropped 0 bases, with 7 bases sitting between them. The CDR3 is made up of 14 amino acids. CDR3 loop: CASSSTLAKNIQYF. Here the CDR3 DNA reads TGTGCCAGCAGTTCGACTTTAGCCAAAAACATTCAGTACTTC.

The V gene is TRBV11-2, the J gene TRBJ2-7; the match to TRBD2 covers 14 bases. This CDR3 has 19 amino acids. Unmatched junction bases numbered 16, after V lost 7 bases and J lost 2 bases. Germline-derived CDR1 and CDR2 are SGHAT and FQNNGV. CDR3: CASTQLTGTSGSLAYEQYF. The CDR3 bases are TGTGCCAGCACCCAGCTTACCGGGACTAGCGGGAGTCTAGCCTACGAGCAGTACTTC.

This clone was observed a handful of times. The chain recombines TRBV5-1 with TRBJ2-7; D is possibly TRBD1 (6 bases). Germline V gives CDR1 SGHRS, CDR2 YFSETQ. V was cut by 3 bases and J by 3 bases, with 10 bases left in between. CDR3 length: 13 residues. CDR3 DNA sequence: TGCGCCAGCAGCTACCCAGGGGTCTACGAGCAGTACTTC. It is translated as CASSYPGVYEQYF. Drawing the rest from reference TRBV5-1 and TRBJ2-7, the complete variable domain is KAGVTQTPRYLIKTRGQQVTLSCSPISGHRSVSWYQQTPGQGLQFLFEYFSETQRNKGNFPGRFSGRQFSNSRSEMNVSTLELGDSALYLCASSYPGVYEQYFGPGTRLTVT.

CDR3 loop: CASSLGGGTTDTQYF. The CDR3, as DNA: TGTGCCAGCAGCTTAGGGGGCGGAACCACAGATACGCAGTATTTT. The gene calls are TRBV7-6 and TRBJ2-3; possibly TRBD1 for D (5 bases). Germline assignment: CDR1 SGHVS and CDR2 FNYEAQ. This CDR3 is 15 amino acids long. V dropped 1 base and J dropped 2 bases, with 10 bases sitting between them.